This T cell receptor (beta chain) was sequenced during a study of a mutant IDH1 vaccine in newly diagnosed glioma. Across the whole study: Treated patients had a mean age of around 40 years and a sex split that was approximately 62% male and about 40% female. Study conclusions and caveats: Pseudoprogression seemed unrelated to changes in top peripheral T cell clonotypes.

Concerning this clone itself: Its antigen remains unidentified.

Germline values: CDR1 SNHLY, CDR2 FYNNEI. Trimming removed 7 bases from V and 5 bases from J, with 12 bases in between. The CDR3 is made up of 13 amino acids. Repertoires were generated with immunoSEQ multiplex PCR, while TCRdb's copy carries only in-frame clones and drops some. The sample contains 110,000 or so clones, under 90% of which appear only once. Time point given: week 11, during vaccination. Mutant IDH1 20-mer peptide, at 300 ug, made up each vaccine dose, with topical imiquimod. Astrocytomas found in donors were new, WHO grade 3 or 4, IDH1-mutant and ATRX-lost. The sequenced sample was PBMCs, obtained from a glioma patient whose treatment included an IDH1 peptide vaccine. The chain carries TRBV2 and TRBJ1-5; perhaps TRBD1 as D (6 bases). The TCR comes from a woman aged 45-65 years with glioma. The CDR3 DNA reads as TGTGCCAGCATGGCGACAGGACATCAGCCCCAGCATTTT. Translated: CASMATGHQPQHF.